This entry lists 13 T cell receptor beta chains sequenced from one sample in a study of naive and memory T cell subsets. Both TRBC1 and TRBC2 were covered by a beta constant-region primer of two equimolar oligonucleotides. One entry per CDR3 protein results from TCRdb running MiXCR on the UMI-ligation and nested PCR reads. In the table there are 130,000 to 150,000 distinct CDR3 sequences, more than 15% of which are singletons. Sequenced material: naive CD4+ T cells from blood. These receptors all stem from a human donor in good health.

This clonotype was seen a single time. The chain uses TRBV10-3 and TRBJ2-5; D perhaps matches TRBD2 (6 bases). Germline V gives CDR1 ENHRY, CDR2 SYGVKD. This CDR3 region has 15 residues. Trimming shortened V by 5 bases and J by 1 base, and 14 bases separated the two germline ends. CDR3 loop: CAISNRGGSQETQYF. The CDR3 nucleotides read TGTGCCATCAGTAACCGGGGAGGCAGCCAAGAGACCCAGTACTTC.

This clonotype turned up a few times. The genes are TRBV5-1 and TRBJ2-1; TRBD1 matches 8 bases. CDR3 length equals 15 residues. Germline CDR1 reads SGHRS; CDR2 reads YFSETQ. V was pared by 3 bases and J by 1 base, with 3 bases of the junction left unmatched. CDR3: CASSSRGLSYNEQFF. The CDR3 DNA reads as TGCGCCAGCAGCTCCAGGGGGCTTTCCTACAATGAGCAGTTCTTC.

This clonotype was counted a few times. The J gene is TRBJ2-5, the V gene TRBV20-1; TRBD1 aligns across 11 bases. Germline-derived CDR1 and CDR2 are DFQATT and SNEGSKA (reference sequence). V shed 4 bases and J 6 bases; nucleotides not matched to a gene: 19. The CDR3 is 18 residues long. The CDR3 is CSATINSYPGTGGKTQYF. CDR3 in DNA: TGCAGTGCTACCATCAATTCCTACCCCGGGACAGGGGGGAAGACCCAGTACTTC.

This chain joins TRBV23-1 and TRBJ2-1; 16 positions match TRBD2. TRBV23-1 is given ORF status, its function remaining uncertain. After removal of 4 bases from V and 7 bases from J, the junction contained 13 bases not matched to a gene. The CDR3 totals 19 residues. The CDR3 DNA sequence: TGCGCCAGCAGTCCCTGCGACGGGACTAGCGGGAGGGCCCGAAATGAGCAGTTCTTC. Its protein product is CASSPCDGTSGRARNEQFF.

The chain combines TRBV2 with TRBJ2-1, with 7 bases lining up with TRBD2. CDR3 length: 14 residues. Per the germline V gene, CDR1 is SNHLY and CDR2 is FYNNEI. Germline trimming cut 10 bases from V and 5 bases from J; bases unmatched to any gene: 11. The DNA for the CDR3 is TGTGCCACCATGAGCGGGGCATGGGACAATGAGCAGTTCTTC. Translation: CATMSGAWDNEQFF.

The genes are TRBV7-2 and TRBJ2-4; perhaps TRBD2 as D (6 bases). V was clipped by 6 bases and J by 5 bases, with 17 bases between them. The CDR3 has 15 amino acids. Per germline, CDR1 SGHTA and CDR2 FQGNSA. For the CDR3, the DNA is TGTGCCAGCAGGATCACCCGGGAGCAACAAAACATTCAGTACTTC. Translating gives CASRITREQQNIQYF.

There are many counts of this clonotype. The chain is built from TRBV20-1 and TRBJ2-3; D possibly uses TRBD1 or TRBD2 (6 bases each). Germline loops: CDR1 DFQATT, CDR2 SNEGSKA (reference sequence). CDR3 size: 13 residues. Trimming stripped 5 bases from V and 1 base from J, with 10 bases between. The CDR3 bases are TGCAGTGCTGGGGGGCTGGGCACAGATACGCAGTATTTT. Protein product: CSAGGLGTDTQYF.

The chain has TRBV18 and TRBJ2-2; possibly TRBD1 or TRBD2 for D (5 bases each). Trimming took off 3 bases at V and 0 bases at J, with 14 bases between the two ends. The CDR3 contains 17 residues. Germline V gene lookup returns CDR1 KGHSH and CDR2 LQKENI. This CDR3 is CASSPEDRGSNTGELFF. The CDR3 DNA sequence: TGTGCCAGCTCACCTGAAGACCGGGGCTCGAACACCGGGGAGCTGTTTTTT.

A few counts support this clonotype. V is TRBV12-3 or TRBV12-4 and J is TRBJ1-5; maybe TRBD1 (6 bases). V lost 2 bases and J 5 bases, leaving 10 bases between the germline ends. The CDR3 has 14 residues. The CDR3 sequence is CASSLQGGDQPQHF. CDR3 in DNA: TGTGCCAGCAGTTTACAAGGGGGGGATCAGCCCCAGCATTTT.

A word on this clonotype: Here the CDR3 omits its conserved ending phenylalanine or tryptophan, so a read error is the likely source. This rearrangement joins TRBV6-2 or TRBV6-3 to TRBJ1-1, with 7 bases that match TRBD1. This CDR3 contains 12 residues. Trimming at V came to 5 bases and at J to 5 bases, leaving 2 bases not matched to a gene. The germline gives CDR1 MNHEY, CDR2 SVGEGT. CDR3 sequence: CASSQTGTEAFL. Here the CDR3 DNA reads TGTGCCAGCAGTCAGACAGGGACTGAAGCTTTCTTA.

J is TRBJ2-1 and V is TRBV11-3; the match to TRBD2 covers 7 bases. The CDR3 contains 15 residues. J gave up 8 bases and V 3 bases, and 10 bases lay outside the gene matches. Germline values: CDR1 SGHNT, CDR2 YENEEA. Here the CDR3 reads CASSFRLASRDEQFF. The CDR3 DNA sequence: TGTGCCAGCAGCTTCCGACTAGCCAGTAGGGATGAGCAGTTCTTC.

CDR3 DNA: TGCAGTGCTAGAGATCGCTCCAGAGGAGCCTACGAGCAGTACTTC. This translates into CSARDRSRGAYEQYF. This chain links TRBV20-1 with TRBJ2-7; D is unclear. This CDR3 is 15 amino acids long. Looked up from germline, CDR1 is DFQATT and CDR2 is SNEGSKA (reference sequence). Deletions cut 0 bases from V and 2 bases from J, with 14 bases between.

This clonotype was observed a handful of times. J is TRBJ2-3 and V is TRBV19, with 7 nucleotides matching TRBD2. CDR3 length equals 13 residues. The J segment lost 0 bases and the V segment lost 11 bases, leaving 5 bases of the junction unmatched. Germline loops: CDR1 LNHDA, CDR2 SQIVND (reference sequence). DNA of the CDR3: TGTGCCGTAGGAGCGGGGAGCACAGATACGCAGTATTTT. Its translation: CAVGAGSTDTQYF.